This T cell receptor beta chain was identified in a study of blood T cell repertoires in COVID-19. Study-wide context: Samples taken during acute and convalescent COVID-19 were collected in the United States, Italy and Spain. PBMCs, B-cell-depleted T cells, or T cells provided the cDNA or gDNA that made up the material.

Authors' methods: Quantification of nucleated cells was approximated via reference gene primer amplification. Sequencing was performed with immunoSEQ multiplex PCR; in TCRdb, only in-frame clones are kept and a portion is missing. The V and J calls and clone size were taken over from that table, and D and trimming were inferred from the DNA. Here the sample spans over 200,000 clones, about 88% being singletons. Germline assignment: CDR1 MGHRA and CDR2 YSYEKL. This CDR3 is built from 16 residues. V dropped 1 base and J dropped 8 bases, with 20 bases sitting between them. This clonotype was sampled from a woman aged 40 to 50 with acute or convalescent COVID-19. The sequencing input was peripheral blood. The V call is TRBV4-1, the J call TRBJ1-2; D unclear. The CDR3 sequence: CASSQVGGEGRYGYTF. DNA for the CDR3: TGCGCCAGCAGCCAAGTAGGCGGAGAAGGGAGGTACGGCTACACCTTC.